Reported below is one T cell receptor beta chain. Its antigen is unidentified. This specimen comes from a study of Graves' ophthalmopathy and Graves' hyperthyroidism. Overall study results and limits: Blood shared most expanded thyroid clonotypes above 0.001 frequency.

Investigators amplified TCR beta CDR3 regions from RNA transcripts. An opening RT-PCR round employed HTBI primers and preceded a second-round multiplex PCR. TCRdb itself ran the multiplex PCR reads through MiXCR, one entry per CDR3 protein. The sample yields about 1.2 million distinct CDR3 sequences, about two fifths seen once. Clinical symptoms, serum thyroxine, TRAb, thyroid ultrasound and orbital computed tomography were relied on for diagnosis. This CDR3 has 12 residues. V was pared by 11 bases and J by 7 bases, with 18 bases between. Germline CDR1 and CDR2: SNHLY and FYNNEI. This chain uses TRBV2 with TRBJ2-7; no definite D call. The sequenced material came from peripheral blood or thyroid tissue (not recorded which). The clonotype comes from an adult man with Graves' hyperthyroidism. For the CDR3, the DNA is TGTGCCTGGAGTGTACCCCAGCAAGAGCAGTACTTC. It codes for CAWSVPQQEQYF.